The rows below give T cell receptor beta chains drawn from one sample of a study of TIL therapy for anti-PD-1-resistant metastatic lung cancer. Here immunoSEQ multiplex PCR was the method, and the copy in TCRdb shows in-frame clones only, minus some. Here the sample spans 30,000 to 45,000 clones, about 73% being singletons. This material consisted of blood, taken at baseline. All receptors come from a person aged 25 to 79 with non-small cell lung cancer. Both conserved end residues are part of each CDR3. Clone size is stated in some rows and not others, as once, few, many or a class when expanded.

clone_size	v_call	j_call	cdr3_aa
-	TRBV4-1	TRBJ2-7	CASSQELRGYEQYF
-	TRBV28	TRBJ1-6	CASSFYEGNNSPLHF
-	TRBV19	TRBJ2-7	CASSTDRFPYEQYF
once	TRBV5-4	TRBJ2-1	CASTSKLSSYNEQFF
once	TRBV5-1	TRBJ2-7	CASSETSGGRSEQYF
few	TRBV5-8	TRBJ1-1	CASSSGGVVEAFF
-	TRBV7-2	TRBJ1-1	CASSSLGWAWNTEAFF
-	TRBV21-1	TRBJ2-1	CASTEVLTGVSTNEQFF
-	TRBV10-3	TRBJ2-5	CAISESIGQQETQYF
once	TRBV7-7	TRBJ2-5	CASSLGGGLGETQYF
-	TRBV6-5	TRBJ1-1	CASSYVGPMNTEAFF
once	TRBV27	TRBJ2-3	CASSYGYGTDTQYF
-	TRBV19	TRBJ2-3	CASHRGGLADTQYF
-	TRBV11-3	TRBJ2-1	CASSPRTGVTGHEQFF
-	TRBV5-4	TRBJ2-3	CASSPTPETTDRGADTQYF
-	TRBV2	TRBJ2-7	CASSRRQGKGWSYEQYF
few	TRBV5-1	TRBJ2-7	CASSLEGLTYEQYF
-	TRBV29-1	TRBJ1-3	CSVDRQRSGNTIYF
-	TRBV10-3	TRBJ2-1	CAISSSGGSGNEQFF
-	TRBV4-2	TRBJ1-4	CASSQAGQNNEKLFF
medium-sized	TRBV7-9	TRBJ2-7	CASSLALGQGANEQYF
-	TRBV6-5	TRBJ1-6	CASSYKVNNSPLHF
-	TRBV28	TRBJ1-6	CASHKERSSYNSPLHF
-	TRBV7-6	TRBJ2-1	CASSLGAGSSYNEQFF
-	TRBV7-8	TRBJ1-5	CASSSPGPGPGNQPQHF
-	TRBV15	TRBJ2-7	CATSRQLRGQVTYEQYF
-	TRBV6-1	TRBJ1-1	CASSERTTVTEAFF
few	TRBV2	TRBJ2-2	CASSEAWTGQDTGELFF
-	TRBV7-8	TRBJ1-3	CASSWGRRKGNTIYF